Listed here is a single T cell receptor beta chain. Its antigen is unidentified. The assay was immunoSEQ multiplex PCR, and TCRdb's table has in-frame clones only and misses some. The repertoire has about 2.4 million clones, roughly 92% of them found once; the top ten carry about 0.13%. Investigators divided CD4+ cells into CD45RA+ naive and CD45RA-negative memory subsets. This sample is part of a study of shared clonotypes between healthy human individuals. The study, taken as a whole, reports: Clonotype sharing among the donors was expected to vary with sequencing depth.

This CDR3 contains 17 residues. Germline loops: CDR1 SGHTA, CDR2 FQGTGA. The V and J ends lost 4 bases and 3 bases, in that order; junction bases with no gene match: 12. The clonotype originates from a man younger than 30 in good health. The V call is TRBV7-3, the J call TRBJ2-3; 8 bases map to TRBD2. The sequenced sample consisted of naive CD4+ T cells sorted from blood. The subset denotes: CD45RA+ positively selected. In DNA form, the CDR3 reads TGTGCCAGCAGCTCCGATTTTTTTAGCGGGGTGACAGATACGCAGTATTTT. This sequence encodes CASSSDFFSGVTDTQYF. The full variable domain, rest sourced from reference TRBV7-3 and TRBJ2-3, is GAGVSQTPSNKVTEKGKYVELRCDPISGHTALYWYRQSLGQGPEFLIYFQGTGAADDSGLPNDRFFAVRPEGSVSTLKIQRTERGDSAVYLCASSSDFFSGVTDTQYFGPGTRLTVL.